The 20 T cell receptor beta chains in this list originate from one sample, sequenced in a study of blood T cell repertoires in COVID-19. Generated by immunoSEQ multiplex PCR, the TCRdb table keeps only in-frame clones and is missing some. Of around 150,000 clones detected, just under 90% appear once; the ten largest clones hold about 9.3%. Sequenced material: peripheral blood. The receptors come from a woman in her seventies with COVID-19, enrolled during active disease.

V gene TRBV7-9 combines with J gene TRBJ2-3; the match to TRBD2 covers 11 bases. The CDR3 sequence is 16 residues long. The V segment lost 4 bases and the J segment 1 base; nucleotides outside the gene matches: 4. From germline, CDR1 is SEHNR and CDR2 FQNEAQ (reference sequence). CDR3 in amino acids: CASSSLAGGRTDTQYF. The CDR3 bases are TGTGCCAGCAGCTCGCTAGCGGGGGGACGCACAGATACGCAGTATTTT. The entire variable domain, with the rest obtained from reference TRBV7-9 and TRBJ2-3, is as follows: DTGVSQNPRHKITKRGQNVTFRCDPISEHNRLYWYRQTLGQGPEFLTYFQNEAQLEKSRLLSDRFSAERPKGSFSTLEIQRTEQGDSAMYLCASSSLAGGRTDTQYFGPGTRLTVL.

Written as DNA, the CDR3 is TGTGCCAGCAGTGCAGACAGGCGACGGTTCTATGGCTACACCTTC. Translating it yields CASSADRRRFYGYTF. J is TRBJ1-2 and V is TRBV2, with a weak D call TRBD1 (6 bases). This CDR3 has 15 amino acids. The V gene lost 4 bases and the J gene lost 4 bases, with 16 bases spanning the gap. CDR1 SNHLY and CDR2 FYNNEI come from the germline V gene.

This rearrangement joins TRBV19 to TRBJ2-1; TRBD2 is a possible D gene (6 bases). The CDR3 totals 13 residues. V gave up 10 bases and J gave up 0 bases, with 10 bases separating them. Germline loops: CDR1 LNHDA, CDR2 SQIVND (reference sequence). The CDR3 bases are TGTGCCACTAGCGAGAGCTCCTACAATGAGCAGTTCTTC. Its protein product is CATSESSYNEQFF. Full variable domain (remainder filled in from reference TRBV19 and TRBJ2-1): DGGITQSPKYLFRKEGQNVTLSCEQNLNHDAMYWYRQDPGQGLRLIYYSQIVNDFQKGDIAEGYSVSREKKESFPLTVTSAQKNPTAFYLCATSESSYNEQFFGPGTRLTVL.

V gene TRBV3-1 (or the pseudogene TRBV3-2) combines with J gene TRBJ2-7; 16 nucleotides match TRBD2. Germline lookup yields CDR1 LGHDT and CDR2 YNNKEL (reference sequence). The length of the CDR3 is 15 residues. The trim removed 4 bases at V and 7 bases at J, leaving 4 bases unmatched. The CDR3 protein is CASSLWGLAGGEQYF. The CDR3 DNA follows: TGTGCCAGCAGCCTTTGGGGACTAGCGGGGGGGGAGCAGTACTTC.

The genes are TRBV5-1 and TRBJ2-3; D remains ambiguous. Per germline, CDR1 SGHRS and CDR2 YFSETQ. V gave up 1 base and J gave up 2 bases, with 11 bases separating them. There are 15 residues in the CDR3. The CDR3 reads CASSLRWASTDTQYF. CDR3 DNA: TGCGCCAGCAGCTTGCGCTGGGCTTCCACAGATACGCAGTATTTT.

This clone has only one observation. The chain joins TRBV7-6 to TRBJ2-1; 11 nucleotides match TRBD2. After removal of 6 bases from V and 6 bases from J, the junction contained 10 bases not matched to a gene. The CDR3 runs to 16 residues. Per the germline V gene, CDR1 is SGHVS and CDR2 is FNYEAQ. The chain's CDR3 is CASRPQTSGVGNEQFF. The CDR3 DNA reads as TGTGCCAGCAGGCCACAGACTAGCGGGGTAGGCAATGAGCAGTTCTTC.

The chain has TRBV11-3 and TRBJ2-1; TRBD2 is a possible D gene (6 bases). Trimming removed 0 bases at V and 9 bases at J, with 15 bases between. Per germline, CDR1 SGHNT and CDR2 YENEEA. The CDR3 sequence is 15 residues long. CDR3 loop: CASSLDRPSEGEQFF. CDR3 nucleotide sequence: TGTGCCAGCAGCTTAGATCGGCCCTCGGAGGGTGAGCAGTTCTTC.

The CDR3 spells CASRDRGATYEQYF. As DNA, the CDR3 is TGTGCCAGCAGGGACAGGGGTGCCACCTACGAGCAGTACTTC. This sequence joins TRBV27 and TRBJ2-7, with 9 bases lining up with TRBD1. J lost 2 bases, V lost 6 bases, and 5 bases had no gene match. From germline, CDR1 is MNHEY and CDR2 SMNVEV (reference sequence). CDR3 size: 14 residues.

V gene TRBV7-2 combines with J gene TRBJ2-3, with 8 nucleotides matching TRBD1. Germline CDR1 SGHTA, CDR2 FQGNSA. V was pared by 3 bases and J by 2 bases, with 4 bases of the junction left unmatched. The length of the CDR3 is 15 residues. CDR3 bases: TGTGCCAGCAGCTTCAGGACAGGGCACACAGATACGCAGTATTTT. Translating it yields CASSFRTGHTDTQYF.

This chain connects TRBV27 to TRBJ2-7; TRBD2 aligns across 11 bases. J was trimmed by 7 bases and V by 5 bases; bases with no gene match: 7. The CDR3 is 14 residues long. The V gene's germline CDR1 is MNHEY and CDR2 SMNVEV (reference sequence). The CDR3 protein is CASSAETSGNEQYF. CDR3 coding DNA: TGTGCCAGCAGTGCCGAGACTAGCGGGAATGAGCAGTACTTC.

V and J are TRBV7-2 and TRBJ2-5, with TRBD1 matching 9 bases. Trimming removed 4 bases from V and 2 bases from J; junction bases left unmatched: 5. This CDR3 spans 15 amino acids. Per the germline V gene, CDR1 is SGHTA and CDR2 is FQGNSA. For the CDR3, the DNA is TGTGCCAGCAGCTCGAACAGGGGGCTTCAAGAGACCCAGTACTTC. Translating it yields CASSSNRGLQETQYF.

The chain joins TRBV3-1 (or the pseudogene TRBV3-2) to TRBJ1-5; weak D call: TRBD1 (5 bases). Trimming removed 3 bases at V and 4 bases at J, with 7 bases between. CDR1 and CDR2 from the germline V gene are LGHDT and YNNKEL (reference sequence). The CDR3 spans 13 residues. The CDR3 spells CASSQGPNQPQHF. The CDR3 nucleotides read TGTGCCAGCAGCCAGGGGCCGAATCAGCCCCAGCATTTT.

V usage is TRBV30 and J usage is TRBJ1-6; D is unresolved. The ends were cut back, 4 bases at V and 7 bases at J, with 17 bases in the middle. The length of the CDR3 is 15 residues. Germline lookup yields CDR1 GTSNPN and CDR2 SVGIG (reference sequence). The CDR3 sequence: CAWTSGLLGNSPLHF. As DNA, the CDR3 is TGTGCCTGGACTAGCGGGCTCCTAGGGAATTCACCCCTCCACTTT.

This chain's CDR3 is CASSPREGANTGELFF. For the CDR3, the DNA is TGTGCCAGCTCACCCCGGGAAGGCGCGAACACCGGGGAGCTGTTTTTT. The chain is built from TRBV18 and TRBJ2-2; D is possibly TRBD2 (5 bases). V lost 3 bases to trimming and J lost 0 bases, with 11 bases between them. In germline, CDR1 is KGHSH, CDR2 LQKENI. CDR3 length equals 16 residues. The full variable domain, with the rest looked up from reference TRBV18 and TRBJ2-2, is NAGVMQNPRHLVRRRGQEARLRCSPMKGHSHVYWYRQLPEEGLKFMVYLQKENIIDESGMPKERFSAEFPKEGPSILRIQQVVRGDSAAYFCASSPREGANTGELFFGEGSRLTVL.

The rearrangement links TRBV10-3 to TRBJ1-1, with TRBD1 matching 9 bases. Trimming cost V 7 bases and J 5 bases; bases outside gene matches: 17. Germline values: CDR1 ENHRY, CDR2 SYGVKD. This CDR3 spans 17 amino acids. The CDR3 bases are TGTGCCATCATGGGACTGGAACAGGGGGCATGGGGTACTGAAGCTTTCTTT. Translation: CAIMGLEQGAWGTEAFF.

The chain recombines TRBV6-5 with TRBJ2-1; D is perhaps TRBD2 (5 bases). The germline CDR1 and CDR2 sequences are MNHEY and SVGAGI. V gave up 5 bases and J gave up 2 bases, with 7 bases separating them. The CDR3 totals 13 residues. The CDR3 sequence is CASSRGPYNEQFF. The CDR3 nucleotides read TGTGCCAGCAGTCGAGGGCCCTACAATGAGCAGTTCTTC.

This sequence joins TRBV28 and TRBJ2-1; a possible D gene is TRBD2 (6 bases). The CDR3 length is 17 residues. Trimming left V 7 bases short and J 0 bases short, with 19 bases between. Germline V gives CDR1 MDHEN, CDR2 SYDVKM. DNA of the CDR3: TGTGCCAGCATCCACCAGCTGGGGAGGAGCTCCTACAATGAGCAGTTCTTC. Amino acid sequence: CASIHQLGRSSYNEQFF.

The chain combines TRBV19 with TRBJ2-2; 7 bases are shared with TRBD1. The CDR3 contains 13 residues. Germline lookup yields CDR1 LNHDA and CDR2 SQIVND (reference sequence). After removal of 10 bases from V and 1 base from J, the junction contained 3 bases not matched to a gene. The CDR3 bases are TGTGCCACACGACAGGGGAACACCGGGGAGCTGTTTTTT. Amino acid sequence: CATRQGNTGELFF.

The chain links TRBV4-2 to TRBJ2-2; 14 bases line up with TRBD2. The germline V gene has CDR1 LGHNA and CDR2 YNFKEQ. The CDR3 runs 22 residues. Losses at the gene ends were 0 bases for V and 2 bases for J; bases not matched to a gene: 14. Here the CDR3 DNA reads TGTGCCAGCAGCCAAGATCGTGCAAGTGGACTAGCGGGGGGAATTAACACCGGGGAGCTGTTTTTT. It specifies CASSQDRASGLAGGINTGELFF.

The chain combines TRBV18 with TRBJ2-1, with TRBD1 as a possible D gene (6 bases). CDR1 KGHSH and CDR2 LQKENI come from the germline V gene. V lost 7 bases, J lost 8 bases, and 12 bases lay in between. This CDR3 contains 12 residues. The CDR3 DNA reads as TGTGCCAGCTTAAACAGGGATGATGAGCAGTTCTTC. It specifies CASLNRDDEQFF.